Reported below is one T cell receptor beta chain. TCRdb's table, derived via immunoSEQ multiplex PCR, lists solely in-frame clones and lacks some. The data hold approximately 81,000 clones, with roughly 84% observed a single time. Germline V gene lookup returns CDR1 KGHSH and CDR2 LQKENI. The length of the CDR3 is 15 residues. Trimming cost V 4 bases and J 2 bases, with 14 bases left between them. No infections or other immune events were documented during collection. The sample comes from a study of identifying expanded T cells in peripheral blood. V usage is TRBV18 and J usage is TRBJ2-5, with TRBD1 as a possible D gene (6 bases). The sample consisted of blood. This sequence was found in a person aged 18 to 69 in good health. As DNA, the CDR3 is TGTGCCAGCTCACTTCAGGGGATGCGGCAAGAGACCCAGTACTTC. Translated, it gives CASSLQGMRQETQYF.